These 3 T cell receptor beta chains originate from one sample sequenced in a study of shared clonotypes between healthy human individuals. The repertoire was sequenced with immunoSEQ multiplex PCR; TCRdb's copy has only in-frame clones and lacks some. The table includes about 1 million clones, around 74% detected once. Sequencing was carried out using memory CD4+ T cells sorted from blood. Subset denoted: CD45RA-negative fraction. The receptors come from a man between 18 and 35 years old in good health.

The gene calls are TRBV5-1 and TRBJ1-3; D gene uncertain. The CDR3 contains 16 residues. Germline V gene data show CDR1 as SGHRS and CDR2 as YFSETQ. Trimming took 0 bases from V and 2 from J, leaving 12 bases between them. The CDR3 bases are TGCGCCAGCAGCTTGGAGGGTTCTCTTGCTGGAAACACCATATATTTT. This sequence encodes CASSLEGSLAGNTIYF.

This chain links TRBV5-6 with TRBJ1-1; 8 nucleotides align to TRBD1. This CDR3 comprises 16 residues. Germline V gives CDR1 SGHDT, CDR2 YYEEEE. After removal of 2 bases from V and 0 bases from J, the junction contained 6 bases not matched to a gene. CDR3 coding DNA: TGTGCCAGCAGCTTTGGACAGGGCGCCTTGAACACTGAAGCTTTCTTT. It yields the protein CASSFGQGALNTEAFF. Looking up the rest from reference TRBV5-6 and TRBJ1-1 gives the full variable domain: DAGVTQSPTHLIKTRGQQVTLRCSPKSGHDTVSWYQQALGQGPQFIFQYYEEEERQRGNFPDRFSGHQFPNYSSELNVNALLLGDSALYLCASSFGQGALNTEAFFGQGTRLTVV.

The rearrangement links TRBV6-4 to TRBJ2-2; D unclear. CDR1 and CDR2 from the germline V gene are MRHNA and SNTAGT. Deletions cut 5 bases from V and 1 base from J, with 11 bases between. The CDR3 spans 15 residues. The CDR3 DNA follows: TGTGCCAGCAGTTCCCAGGACGGGAACACCGGGGAGCTGTTTTTT. Encoded protein: CASSSQDGNTGELFF.